Each of the 27 T cell receptor beta chains below was sequenced from the same sample in a study of cytomegalovirus exposure and HLA in healthy donors (dated 2017 in TCRdb). The library was made by the immunoSEQ multiplex PCR assay. A mixture of 60 forward primers for TCR Vbeta segments and 13 reverse primers for TCR Jbeta segments was used in the multiplex PCR. Drawn from immuneACCESS, this table holds only the in-frame rearrangements with V and J called that TCRdb kept. Clones are partly lost; checked studies trace under half to an unresolved V gene and leave the rest unexplained. The sample records about 190,000 clones, about 77% of which are singletons. The ten most abundant clones make up about 4.8% of the sample. The specimen was PBMCs. Receptors were obtained from a man aged 25-40 years in good health and CMV-seropositive.

As regards this clone: At one of its ends the junction is not consistent with the germline gene, which may arise from a read error. The CDR3 DNA follows: TGTTCCAGCAGCTTAGGGCCCGAGCAGTACTTC. This codes for CSSSLGPEQYF. This chain connects TRBV7-9 to TRBJ2-7; D uncertain. The CDR3 covers 11 residues. Germline V gene data show CDR1 as SEHNR and CDR2 as FQNEAQ (reference sequence). Together with reference TRBV7-9 and TRBJ2-7, the CDR3 gives the full variable domain: DTGVSQNPRHKITKRGQNVTFRCDPISEHNRLYWYRQTLGQGPEFLTYFQNEAQLEKSRLLSDRFSAERPKGSFSTLEIQRTEQGDSAMYLCSSSLGPEQYFGPGTRLTVT.

This clone was detected once. This chain links TRBV4-3 with TRBJ2-4; 9 bases agree with TRBD2. This CDR3 has 15 amino acids. Germline CDR1 LGHNA, CDR2 YSLEER. Trimming took 3 bases from V and 5 from J; bases not matched to a gene: 5. The CDR3 here is CASSQGGGGENIQYF. CDR3 sequence (DNA): TGCGCCAGCAGCCAGGGGGGCGGGGGGGAAAACATTCAGTACTTC.

This sequence joins TRBV30 and TRBJ1-5; 7 positions match TRBD1. This CDR3 is built from 15 residues. After removal of 0 bases from V and 7 bases from J, the junction contained 9 bases not matched to a gene. Looked up from germline, CDR1 is GTSNPN and CDR2 is SVGIG (reference sequence). The CDR3 DNA sequence: TGTGCCTGGAGTGTACAGACAGGGCCGGGGCAGCCCCAGCATTTT. It specifies CAWSVQTGPGQPQHF.

This chain connects TRBV6-6 to TRBJ1-5; possible D gene TRBD1, 5 bases. Germline CDR1 reads MNHNY; CDR2 reads SVGAGI (reference sequence). The germline V and J ends were trimmed by 5 bases and 4 bases, with 12 bases remaining between them. The CDR3 contains 14 residues. CDR3 residues: CASSTGERNQPQHF. Here the CDR3 DNA reads TGTGCCAGCAGTACAGGAGAAAGGAATCAGCCCCAGCATTTT.

This rearrangement joins TRBV6-1 to TRBJ2-1, with a weak D call TRBD2 (6 bases). V was trimmed by 6 bases and J by 3 bases, leaving 12 bases between them. Germline CDR1 is MNHNS and CDR2 is SASEGT. The CDR3 runs 14 residues. The CDR3 nucleotides are TGTGCCAGCAGACCGGGACTTAACTACAATGAGCAGTTCTTC. Encoded protein: CASRPGLNYNEQFF.

Comment on this clone: Germline is not matched at one junction end, which may reflect a read error. In DNA form, the CDR3 reads TGCAGCGTTGAAAACGGGGAGGACTCGCACAATGAGCAGCTCTTC. It translates to CSVENGEDSHNEQLF. The gene calls are TRBV29-1 and TRBJ2-1; D may be TRBD2 (6 bases). The CDR3 is 15 residues long. Germline V gives CDR1 SQVTM, CDR2 ANQGSEA.

A few counts support this clone. The rearrangement links TRBV4-3 to TRBJ2-2, with D tentatively TRBD2 (5 bases). V gave up 5 bases and J gave up 6 bases, with 16 bases separating them. The length of the CDR3 is 15 residues. The V gene's germline CDR1 is LGHNA and CDR2 YSLEER. The CDR3 here is CASSEGAHVPGELFF. The CDR3 coding sequence is TGCGCCAGCAGCGAGGGTGCCCATGTTCCCGGGGAGCTGTTTTTT.

The CDR3 coding sequence is TGTGCCAGTACCGCTACAGGGGAAAATCAGCCCCAGCATTTT. It yields the protein CASTATGENQPQHF. The chain is built from TRBV19 and TRBJ1-5, with 7 nucleotides matching TRBD1. The germline V gene has CDR1 LNHDA and CDR2 SQIVND (reference sequence). Germline trimming cut 7 bases from V and 4 bases from J; bases unmatched to any gene: 7. The CDR3 is 14 amino acids.

The V gene is TRBV30, the J gene TRBJ1-6; D may be TRBD1 (6 bases). This CDR3 has 13 amino acids. Trimming shortened V by 4 bases and J by 7 bases, and 11 bases separated the two germline ends. CDR1 GTSNPN and CDR2 SVGIG come from the germline V gene (reference sequence). CDR3 DNA: TGTGCCTGGACGGGACAACCAAATTCACCCCTCCACTTT. Encoded protein: CAWTGQPNSPLHF.

This rearrangement joins TRBV6-1 to TRBJ2-5; D possibly corresponds to TRBD2 (5 bases). CDR1 and CDR2 (germline): MNHNS, SASEGT. This CDR3 has 14 amino acids. Trimming took off 7 bases at V and 1 base at J, with 13 bases between the two ends. The CDR3 bases are TGTGCCAGCACCCCGCGAGGGTCCCAAGAGACCCAGTACTTC. Amino acids: CASTPRGSQETQYF.

This chain connects TRBV9 to TRBJ2-7; 9 nucleotides match TRBD1. With 4 bases clipped from V and 4 bases from J, the junction kept 9 bases outside the gene matches. The CDR3 runs 15 residues. Germline CDR1 and CDR2: SGDLS and YYNGEE. The CDR3 sequence: CASSPRPGQGYEQYF. CDR3 sequence (DNA): TGTGCCAGCAGCCCACGACCGGGACAGGGTTACGAGCAGTACTTC.

This sequence joins TRBV10-3 and TRBJ1-5, with unresolved D. Germline CDR1 is ENHRY and CDR2 is SYGVKD. The V and J ends lost 3 bases and 0 bases respectively, with 9 bases between them. The CDR3 is 15 amino acids. Here the CDR3 reads CAISDPDISNQPQHF. The DNA for the CDR3 is TGTGCCATCAGTGACCCTGACATTAGCAATCAGCCCCAGCATTTT.

The chain is built from TRBV10-3 and TRBJ2-1; 8 bases align to TRBD1. Germline values: CDR1 ENHRY, CDR2 SYGVKD. The CDR3 runs to 13 residues. V shed 0 bases and J 8 bases; nucleotides not matched to a gene: 0. CDR3 DNA: TGTGCCATCAGTGAGTCGACAGGGGATGAGCAGTTCTTC. It encodes CAISESTGDEQFF.

This chain uses TRBV27 with TRBJ2-7, with 7 bases identical to TRBD2. Germline-derived CDR1 and CDR2 are MNHEY and SMNVEV (reference sequence). J lost 2 bases, V lost 4 bases, and 5 bases had no gene match. The CDR3 extends over 14 amino acids. The chain's CDR3 is CASSSAGDAYEQYF. For the CDR3, the DNA is TGTGCCAGCAGTTCGGCGGGGGACGCCTACGAGCAGTACTTC.

The chain links TRBV19 to TRBJ2-3; 8 nucleotides agree with TRBD2. CDR3 size: 18 residues. CDR1 and CDR2 (germline): LNHDA, SQIVND (reference sequence). V lost 0 bases, J lost 5 bases, and 13 bases stayed unmatched. CDR3 DNA: TGTGCCAGTAGTATAGATCTCTTCGGGAGGGCCGGGAGAGATACGCAGTATTTT. Translated, it gives CASSIDLFGRAGRDTQYF.

The genes are TRBV14 and TRBJ1-1, with D possibly TRBD1 on 6 matching bases. V gave up 0 bases and J gave up 0 bases, with 8 bases separating them. The CDR3 runs to 15 residues. Per germline, CDR1 SGHDN and CDR2 FVKESK. This CDR3 is CASSQEGALNTEAFF. The DNA of the CDR3 is TGTGCCAGCAGCCAAGAGGGGGCACTGAACACTGAAGCTTTCTTT.

This clone was counted between two and nine times. The chain combines TRBV18 with TRBJ1-2, with D perhaps matching TRBD1 (6 bases). Germline-derived CDR1 and CDR2 are KGHSH and LQKENI. This CDR3 has 13 residues. The V end was cut by 3 bases, the J end by 2 bases, with 7 bases between. The CDR3 DNA is TGTGCCAGCTCACCGGACAGCAACTATGGCTACACCTTC. Translating gives CASSPDSNYGYTF.

This clone has just one count. The chain uses TRBV6-5 and TRBJ2-1, with 11 bases aligning to TRBD1. CDR1 is MNHEY and CDR2 is SVGAGI in the germline V gene. The CDR3 is made up of 15 amino acids. V lost 10 bases to trimming and J lost 4 bases; unmatched junction nucleotides: 9. Here the CDR3 reads CATARGQGVYNEQFF. CDR3 DNA sequence: TGTGCCACCGCTCGGGGACAGGGGGTGTACAATGAGCAGTTCTTC.

V usage is TRBV28 and J usage is TRBJ2-7, with 8 bases matching TRBD2. The CDR3 spans 23 residues. Germline assignment: CDR1 MDHEN and CDR2 SYDVKM. Trimming removed 3 bases from V and 5 bases from J; junction bases left unmatched: 33. The CDR3 bases are TGTGCCAGCAGTTTCGTATGGCCAGATCAACTAGCGGACCTTCAGATTAGGGGGGACGAGCAGTACTTC. Amino acid sequence: CASSFVWPDQLADLQIRGDEQYF. The complete variable domain, with remaining parts taken from reference TRBV28 and TRBJ2-7, reads DVKVTQSSRYLVKRTGEKVFLECVQDMDHENMFWYRQDPGLGLRLIYFSYDVKMKEKGDIPEGYSVSREKKERFSLILESASTNQTSMYLCASSFVWPDQLADLQIRGDEQYFGPGTRLTVT.

This chain links TRBV7-8 with TRBJ2-5; maybe TRBD2 (7 bases). The ends were cut back, 1 base at V and 3 bases at J, with 15 bases in the middle. The CDR3 contains 16 residues. Germline CDR1 reads SGHVS; CDR2 reads FQNEAQ. The CDR3 spells CASSLVWGGAEETQYF. CDR3 bases: TGTGCCAGCAGCTTAGTCTGGGGGGGGGCTGAAGAGACCCAGTACTTC.

The genes are TRBV6-6 and TRBJ1-1; D gene unclear. This CDR3 spans 13 amino acids. Germline values: CDR1 MNHNY, CDR2 SVGAGI (reference sequence). V was clipped by 5 bases and J by 5 bases, with 12 bases between them. The CDR3 coding sequence is TGTGCCAGCAGTCCACAGAGAAGAACTGAAGCTTTCTTT. This gives the protein CASSPQRRTEAFF.

This clone has only a few counts. This chain connects TRBV2 to TRBJ2-1, with 8 bases that match TRBD2. CDR1 is SNHLY and CDR2 is FYNNEI in the germline V gene. V lost 8 bases, J lost 7 bases, and 10 bases stayed unmatched. The CDR3 is made up of 14 amino acids. The CDR3 sequence is CASLPGLVTNEQFF. As DNA, the CDR3 is TGTGCCAGCCTTCCGGGACTAGTAACAAATGAGCAGTTCTTC.

This chain connects TRBV7-2 to TRBJ2-4, with TRBD2 as a possible D gene (6 bases). Trimming left V 1 base short and J 6 bases short, with 10 bases between. CDR1 SGHTA and CDR2 FQGNSA come from the germline V gene. The CDR3 consists of 14 residues. CDR3 loop: CASSLERGGNIQYF. In nucleotides, the CDR3 is TGTGCCAGCAGCTTAGAGAGGGGAGGAAACATTCAGTACTTC.

The rearrangement uses TRBV2 and TRBJ1-4; TRBD1 might be the D (6 bases). V was cut by 5 bases and J by 8 bases, with 15 bases left in between. CDR3 length: 14 amino acids. Germline values: CDR1 SNHLY, CDR2 FYNNEI. The CDR3 sequence: CASSPGGAREKLFF. In DNA, the CDR3 is TGTGCCAGCAGTCCCGGGGGGGCGCGGGAAAAACTGTTTTTT.

This chain uses TRBV21-1 with TRBJ1-2. TRBV21-1 is a recognized pseudogene. The CDR3 covers 14 residues. The CDR3 DNA sequence: TGTGCCAGCAGCCGGATGGGGGAGGGCTATGGCTACACCTTC. Encoded protein: CASSRMGEGYGYTF.

Here the CDR3 DNA reads TGTGCCAGCATCCCCTGGAGGGCGGGAGCAAGGGATACGCAGTATTTT. This encodes CASIPWRAGARDTQYF. The chain has TRBV28 and TRBJ2-3, with TRBD2 matching over 7 bases. This CDR3 is 16 amino acids long. Germline lookup yields CDR1 MDHEN and CDR2 SYDVKM. Losses at the gene ends were 7 bases for V and 6 bases for J; bases not matched to a gene: 16.

The rearrangement links TRBV5-1 to TRBJ2-7; 7 bases are shared with TRBD2. Unmatched junction bases numbered 8, after V lost 2 bases and J lost 0 bases. The CDR3 consists of 16 residues. In germline, CDR1 is SGHRS, CDR2 YFSETQ. The CDR3 DNA is TGCGCCAGCAGCTTTTTAAGCGGGACCTCCTCCTACGAGCAGTACTTC. Translated: CASSFLSGTSSYEQYF.